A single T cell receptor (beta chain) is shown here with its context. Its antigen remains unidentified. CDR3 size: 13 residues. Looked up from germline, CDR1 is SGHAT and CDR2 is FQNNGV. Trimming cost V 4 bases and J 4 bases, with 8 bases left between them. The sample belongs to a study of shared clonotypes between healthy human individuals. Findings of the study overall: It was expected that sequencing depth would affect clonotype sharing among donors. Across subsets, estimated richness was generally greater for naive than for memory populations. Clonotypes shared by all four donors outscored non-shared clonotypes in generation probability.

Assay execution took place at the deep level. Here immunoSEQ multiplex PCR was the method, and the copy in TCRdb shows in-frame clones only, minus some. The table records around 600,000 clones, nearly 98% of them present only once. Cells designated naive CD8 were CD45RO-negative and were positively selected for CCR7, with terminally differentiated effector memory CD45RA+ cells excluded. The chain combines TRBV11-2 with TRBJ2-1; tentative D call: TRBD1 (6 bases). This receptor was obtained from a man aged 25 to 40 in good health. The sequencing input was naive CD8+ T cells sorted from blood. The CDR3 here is CASSSGQYNEQFF. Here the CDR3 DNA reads TGTGCCAGCAGCTCCGGACAGTACAATGAGCAGTTCTTC.